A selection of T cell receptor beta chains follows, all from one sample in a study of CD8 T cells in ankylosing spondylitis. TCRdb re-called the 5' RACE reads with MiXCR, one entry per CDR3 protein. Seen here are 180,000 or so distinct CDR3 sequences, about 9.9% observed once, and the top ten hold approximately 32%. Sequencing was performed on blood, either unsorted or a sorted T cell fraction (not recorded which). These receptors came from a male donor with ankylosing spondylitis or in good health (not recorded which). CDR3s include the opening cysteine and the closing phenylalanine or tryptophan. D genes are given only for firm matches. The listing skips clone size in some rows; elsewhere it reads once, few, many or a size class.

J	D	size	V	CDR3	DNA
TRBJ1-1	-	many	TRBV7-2	CASSLDRVNTEAFF	TGTGCCAGCAGCTTAGACAGGGTGAACACTGAAGCTTTCTTT
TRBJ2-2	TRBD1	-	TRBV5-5	CASSPGQRGLGAGELFF	TGTGCCAGCAGCCCGGGACAAAGGGGGCTGGGAGCCGGGGAGCTGTTTTTT
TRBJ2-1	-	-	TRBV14	CASSQVIGHENEQFF	TGTGCCAGCAGCCAAGTTATCGGCCATGAAAATGAGCAGTTCTTC
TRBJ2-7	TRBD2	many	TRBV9	CASSVGLAGVGHEQYF	TGTGCCAGCAGCGTAGGACTAGCGGGGGTAGGGCACGAGCAGTACTTC
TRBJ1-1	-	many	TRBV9	CASSVAGRPNTEAFF	TGTGCCAGCAGCGTAGCGGGGCGTCCTAACACTGAAGCTTTCTTT
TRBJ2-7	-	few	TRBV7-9	CASSFAGKVYEQYF	TGTGCCAGCAGCTTCGCCGGGAAGGTCTACGAGCAGTACTTC
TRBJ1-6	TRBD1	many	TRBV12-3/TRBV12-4	CASSRQGVGNSPLHF	TGTGCCAGCAGTAGACAGGGAGTCGGTAATTCACCCCTCCACTTT
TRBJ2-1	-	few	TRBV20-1	CSARDLRDNEQFF	TGCAGTGCTAGAGATCTGAGGGATAATGAGCAGTTCTTC
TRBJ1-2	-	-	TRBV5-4	CASSLERLGVYGYTF	TGTGCCAGCAGCTTGGAACGCCTGGGCGTTTATGGCTACACCTTC
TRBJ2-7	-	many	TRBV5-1	CASSRSSASSYEQYF	TGCGCCAGCAGCCGTTCTTCGGCAAGCTCCTACGAGCAGTACTTC
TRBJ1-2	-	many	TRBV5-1	CASSSDGTNYGYTF	TGCGCCAGCAGCTCAGACGGGACTAACTATGGCTACACCTTC
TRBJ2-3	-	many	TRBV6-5	CASSYNLPPDTQYF	TGTGCCAGCAGTTACAATCTACCCCCAGATACGCAGTATTTT
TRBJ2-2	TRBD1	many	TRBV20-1	CSARAGGADTGELFF	TGCAGTGCTAGAGCAGGGGGCGCGGACACCGGGGAGCTGTTTTTT
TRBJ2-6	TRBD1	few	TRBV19	CASSLQGNGANVLTF	TGTGCCAGTAGTCTACAGGGGAACGGGGCCAACGTCCTGACTTTC
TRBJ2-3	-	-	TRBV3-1	CASSQARTGRTDTQYF	TGTGCCAGCAGCCAAGCGCGAACAGGGCGCACAGATACGCAGTATTTT
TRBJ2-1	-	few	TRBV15	CATSRESASVQFF	TGTGCCACCAGCAGAGAGTCGGCCTCAGTGCAGTTCTTC
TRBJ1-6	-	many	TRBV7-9	CASSPPGELRSPLHF	TGTGCCAGCAGTCCCCCGGGGGAATTACGTTCACCCCTCCACTTT
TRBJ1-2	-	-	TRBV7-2	CASSLGSGRQANYGYTF	TGTGCCAGCAGCTTAGGGTCGGGGCGCCAGGCTAACTATGGCTACACCTTC
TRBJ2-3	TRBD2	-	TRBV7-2	CASSLTSGSGDTQYF	TGTGCCAGCAGCCTAACTAGCGGGTCGGGGGATACGCAGTATTTT
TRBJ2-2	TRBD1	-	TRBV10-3	CAISGQGAKDGELFF	TGTGCCATCAGTGGCCAGGGGGCTAAAGACGGGGAGCTGTTTTTT
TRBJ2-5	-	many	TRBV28	CASSFIRPDSRETQYF	TGTGCCAGCAGTTTTATTAGGCCGGACAGCCGCGAGACCCAGTACTTC
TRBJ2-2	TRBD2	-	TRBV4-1	CASSQLDLGLAGPGELFF	TGCGCCAGCAGCCAGTTAGACTTGGGACTAGCGGGTCCCGGGGAGCTGTTTTTT
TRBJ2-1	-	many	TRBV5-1	CASSGRTDYLGNEQFF	TGCGCCAGCAGCGGGCGGACAGACTATTTGGGCAATGAGCAGTTCTTC
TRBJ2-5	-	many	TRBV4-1	CASSQHNRDGTQYF	TGCGCCAGCAGCCAACACAACAGGGACGGAACCCAGTACTTC
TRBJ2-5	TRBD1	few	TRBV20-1	CSAPGGRETQYF	TGCAGTGCACCAGGGGGCCGAGAGACCCAGTACTTC
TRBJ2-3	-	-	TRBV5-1	CASSLDAADTQYF	TGCGCCAGCAGCTTGGACGCGGCAGATACGCAGTATTTT
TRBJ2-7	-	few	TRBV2	CASSAARAGEQYF	TGTGCCAGCAGTGCTGCCAGGGCTGGGGAGCAGTACTTC
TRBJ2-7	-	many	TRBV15	CATSREVGNYEQYF	TGTGCCACCAGCAGAGAGGTCGGCAACTACGAGCAGTACTTC